This is a list of T cell receptor beta chains from one sample in a study of cytomegalovirus exposure and HLA in healthy donors. Sequenced by immunoSEQ multiplex PCR; TCRdb stores in-frame clones only, minus some. Among 90,000 to 150,000 clones, 70% to 90% were seen once, and the ten largest hold about 4.1%. The sample comprised PBMCs. These TCRs come from a man younger than 35 in good health and CMV-seropositive. CDR3s include the opening cysteine and the closing phenylalanine or tryptophan. A D gene is named only where the DNA matches it firmly. Size is stated for part of the rows, as once, few or many counts, or as a class when the clone is expanded.

j_call,v_call,clone_size,d_call,cdr3_nt,cdr3_aa
TRBJ1-6,TRBV7-8,few,NA,TGTGCCAGCAGCCAAGCTCATTCACCCCTCCACTTT,CASSQAHSPLHF
TRBJ2-7,TRBV5-6,NA,NA,TGTGCCAGCAGCTTTAGACTAGGCCTGGACGAGCAGTACTTC,CASSFRLGLDEQYF
TRBJ1-2,TRBV6-6,NA,NA,TGTGCCAGCAGTGCCCGGGAGACTTTCTATGGCTACACCTTC,CASSARETFYGYTF
TRBJ1-5,TRBV7-8,NA,TRBD1,TGTGCCAGCAGCGACCGGACAGGGTGGAGTCAGCCCCAGCATTTT,CASSDRTGWSQPQHF
TRBJ1-5,TRBV11-3,NA,TRBD1,TGTGCCAGCAGCAATTCAAAGACAGGGATCAATCAGCCCCAGCATTTT,CASSNSKTGINQPQHF
TRBJ2-4,TRBV7-9,NA,NA,TGTGCCAGCAGCATCTCCGGACTCCAAAACATTCAGTACTTC,CASSISGLQNIQYF
TRBJ1-4,TRBV11-2,NA,TRBD1,TGTGCCAGCAGCTCTCCCAGGGGGACAAAAAAACTGTTTTTT,CASSSPRGTKKLFF
TRBJ1-1,TRBV7-9,NA,TRBD1,TGTGCCAGCAGCTTATCAGGGGGCTCGAGTGGCACTGAAGCTTTCTTT,CASSLSGGSSGTEAFF
TRBJ2-1,TRBV6-5,NA,TRBD2,TGTGCCAGCCTTTTTCTTATTCGGGGGGGCAATGAGCAGTTCTTC,CASLFLIRGGNEQFF
TRBJ2-7,TRBV29-1,NA,TRBD1,TGCAGCGTACGGACAGGGGGGGACGAGCAGTACTTC,CSVRTGGDEQYF
TRBJ2-4,TRBV27,once,NA,TGTGCCAGCAATTTAGTTACCAAAAACATTCAGTACTTC,CASNLVTKNIQYF
TRBJ1-6,TRBV5-1,NA,NA,TGCGCCAGCAGCTTGGATTATGCAGGGTCGAATTCACCCCTCCACTTT,CASSLDYAGSNSPLHF
TRBJ1-2,TRBV10-3,NA,NA,TGTGCCATCAGTGAGTCATTAGGCAGGTTTAACTATGGCTACACCTTC,CAISESLGRFNYGYTF
TRBJ1-1,TRBV7-9,NA,NA,TGTGCCAGCAGCTTAGGGAGGGGCCCTAGCACTGAAGCTTTCTTT,CASSLGRGPSTEAFF
TRBJ1-1,TRBV19,NA,NA,TGTGCCAGTACCGCAGCGATAGTGAACACTGAAGCTTTCTTT,CASTAAIVNTEAFF
TRBJ1-2,TRBV5-1,few,TRBD1,TGCGCCAGCAGACCCGGGACAGGAGCTTATGGCTACACCTTC,CASRPGTGAYGYTF
TRBJ1-5,TRBV30,few,NA,TGTGCCTGGAGTGTGGGGACACTCGATCAGCCCCAGCATTTT,CAWSVGTLDQPQHF
TRBJ1-2,TRBV11-2,NA,TRBD1,TGTGCCAGCAGCACTACAGGGGCTAACTATGGCTACACCTTC,CASSTTGANYGYTF
TRBJ2-7,TRBV13,NA,NA,TGTGCCAGCAGCTCTAACTCTGGACAGCTCCGCGAGCAGTACTTC,CASSSNSGQLREQYF
TRBJ1-4,TRBV5-8,NA,NA,TGTGCCAGCAGCTTGTTATCAGGGGCTAATGAAAAACTGTTTTTT,CASSLLSGANEKLFF
TRBJ1-5,TRBV19,NA,NA,TGTGCCAGTAGTGCGGGGCCGGGAGGTCCCCAGCATTTT,CASSAGPGGPQHF
TRBJ2-7,TRBV5-1,NA,TRBD2,TGCGCCAGCAGCTGGGGACTAGCGACAATAAGGGGGTACGAGCAGTACTTC,CASSWGLATIRGYEQYF
TRBJ1-3,TRBV2,NA,TRBD1,TGTGCCAGCAGTGCGGCAGGGGGTGGAAACACCATATATTTT,CASSAAGGGNTIYF
TRBJ1-6,TRBV10-3,NA,NA,TGTGCCATCAAGGACAGAAATTCACCCCTCCACTTT,CAIKDRNSPLHF
TRBJ2-7,TRBV11-2,NA,TRBD2,TGTGCCAGCAGCTTAACTGCTAGCGGGGTGTACGAGCAGTACTTC,CASSLTASGVYEQYF
TRBJ2-1,TRBV10-1,NA,TRBD2,TGCGCCAGCAGTGAGTCGGGGCGGGGGGGCCCCGGTGAGCAGTTCTTC,CASSESGRGGPGEQFF
TRBJ2-5,TRBV29-1,NA,TRBD1,TGCAGCGTTAAGGGACAGGGAAGGGAGACCCAGTACTTC,CSVKGQGRETQYF
TRBJ1-1,TRBV6-4,few,NA,TGTGCCAGCAGTGACTCAATGGGGGCTGCTGAAGCTTTCTTT,CASSDSMGAAEAFF
TRBJ2-3,TRBV19,NA,TRBD1,TGTGCCAGTAGACACACAGGGGGGGATACGCAGTATTTT,CASRHTGGDTQYF
TRBJ1-2,TRBV4-2,NA,TRBD1,TGTGCCAGCAGCCAGCGGGACAGGGGGACTATTAACTATGGCTACACCTTC,CASSQRDRGTINYGYTF
TRBJ2-5,TRBV19,NA,TRBD1,TGTGCCAGTAGCCGGGACAGATTACAAGAGACCCAGTACTTC,CASSRDRLQETQYF
TRBJ2-7,TRBV13,NA,TRBD2,TGTGCCAGCAGCCCCCGGGGAGGGAAGCGCTACGAGCAGTACTTC,CASSPRGGKRYEQYF
TRBJ2-7,TRBV27,NA,NA,TGTGCCAGCAGATCCCGAAGCCCTACGACTTACGAGCAGTACTTC,CASRSRSPTTYEQYF
TRBJ2-2,TRBV19,NA,TRBD2,TGTGCCAGTAGTATAGGACTAGCGTATATGGGCGGGGAGCTGTTTTTT,CASSIGLAYMGGELFF
TRBJ1-5,TRBV19,NA,TRBD1,TGTGCCAGTAGTACCCCCGGGGACAGAGGCAATCAGCCCCAGCATTTT,CASSTPGDRGNQPQHF
TRBJ2-7,TRBV7-9,NA,NA,TGTGCCAGCAGCTTGCCAACCCACAGGGGACTGGGCGAGCAGTACTTC,CASSLPTHRGLGEQYF
TRBJ1-2,TRBV7-2,NA,NA,TGTGCCAGCAGCTTTAGTTTAGGGGATGGCTACACCTTC,CASSFSLGDGYTF
TRBJ1-4,TRBV4-2,NA,TRBD1,TGTGCCAGCAGCCAAGAAGGGACAGGGGGCGGAAAACTGTTTTTT,CASSQEGTGGGKLFF
TRBJ1-2,TRBV25-1,NA,NA,TGTGCCAGCAGTGAGGGGGGGGGTGCCTATGGCTACACCTTC,CASSEGGGAYGYTF
TRBJ1-4,TRBV4-1,NA,NA,TGCGCCAGCAGCCGGACAGCCGCAACTAATGAAAAACTGTTTTTT,CASSRTAATNEKLFF
TRBJ1-4,TRBV6-5,NA,NA,TGTGCCAGCAGTATCACGGGAGGGGGTTATGAAAAACTGTTTTTT,CASSITGGGYEKLFF
TRBJ2-1,TRBV5-4,NA,NA,TGTGCCAGCAGCTTGGGAGGGGGCTCCTACAATGAGCAGTTCTTC,CASSLGGGSYNEQFF
TRBJ2-5,TRBV11-2,NA,NA,TGTGCCAGCAGCAATTGGAGGGCACACCAAGAGACCCAGTACTTC,CASSNWRAHQETQYF
TRBJ1-2,TRBV5-5,NA,NA,TGTGCCAGCAGCTTGGCCTCGGGTGACTATGGCTACACCTTC,CASSLASGDYGYTF
TRBJ1-2,TRBV20-1,NA,NA,TGCAGTGCTACCAGACAGAGAGGCTACACCTTC,CSATRQRGYTF